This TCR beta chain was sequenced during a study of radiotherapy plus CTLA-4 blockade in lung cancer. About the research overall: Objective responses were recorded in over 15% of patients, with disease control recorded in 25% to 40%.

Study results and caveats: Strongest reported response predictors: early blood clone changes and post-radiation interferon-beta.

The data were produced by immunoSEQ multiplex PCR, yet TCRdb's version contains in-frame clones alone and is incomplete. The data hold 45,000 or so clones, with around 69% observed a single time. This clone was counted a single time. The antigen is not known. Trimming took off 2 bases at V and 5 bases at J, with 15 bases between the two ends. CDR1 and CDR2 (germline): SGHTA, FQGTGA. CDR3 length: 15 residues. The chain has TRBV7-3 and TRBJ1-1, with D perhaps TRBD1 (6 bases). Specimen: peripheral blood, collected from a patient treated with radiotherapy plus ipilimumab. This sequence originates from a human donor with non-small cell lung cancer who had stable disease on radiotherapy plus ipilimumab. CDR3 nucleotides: TGTGCCAGCAGCTTACGGGGGGCGAGAGAGACTGAAGCTTTCTTT. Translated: CASSLRGARETEAFF. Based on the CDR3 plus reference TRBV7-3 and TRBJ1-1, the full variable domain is GAGVSQTPSNKVTEKGKYVELRCDPISGHTALYWYRQSLGQGPEFLIYFQGTGAADDSGLPNDRFFAVRPEGSVSTLKIQRTERGDSAVYLCASSLRGARETEAFFGQGTRLTVV.